This T cell receptor beta chain stems from a study of CD8 T cells in Susac syndrome. For this clonotype: Its matching antigen is unknown.

General observations from the study: The study conceded that relatively few individuals underwent its TCR sequencing and HLA analysis.

Random hexamers primed reverse transcription of about 0.45 to 1 ug RNA. Amplification of TCR beta CDR3 used immunoSEQ multiplex PCR across 54 Vbeta and 13 Jbeta. Each CDR3 protein is one row after TCRdb ran MiXCR on the immunoSEQ multiplex PCR reads. The sample yields approximately 160,000 distinct CDR3 sequences, 85% to 95% seen once. This CDR3 has 17 amino acids. Germline values: CDR1 KGHDR, CDR2 SFDVKD. V shed 5 bases, J shed 0 bases, and the junction held 11 bases outside the gene matches. Sequencing of TCR beta was undertaken in CD8+ and CD4+ T cells derived from blood. The CD8+ and CD4+ T cells were isolated magnetically using a negative isolation approach, whereas the TEMRA cells were enriched by FACS.

Sample: CD4+ T cells from PBMCs. This TCR was sampled from a human donor in good health. V is TRBV24-1 and J is TRBJ1-1, with 7 bases matching TRBD1. The CDR3 protein is CATSALTGPTLNTEAFF. CDR3 coding DNA: TGTGCCACCAGTGCCCTGACAGGGCCTACTCTGAACACTGAAGCTTTCTTT.